This section outlines one T cell receptor (beta chain) sequence together with its context. Its specificity is not known. The data stem from a study of shared clonotypes between healthy human individuals. Assay used: immunoSEQ multiplex PCR; TCRdb lists only in-frame clones, some missing. The profile shows 2 million to 2.5 million clones, around 95% of them singletons. This CDR3 comprises 13 residues. Germline V lookup: CDR1 MDHEN, CDR2 SYDVKM. Trimming removed 4 bases from V and 0 bases from J, with 6 bases in between. Findings and caveats of the study: Donors were few, which limited the genetic and exposure-history diversity represented.

The chain is built from TRBV28 and TRBJ1-1; D ambiguous. Sequencing was performed on naive CD4+ T cells sorted from blood. Subset defined: CD45RA+ positively selected. This receptor was obtained from a man between 18 and 29 years old in good health. The DNA of the CDR3 is TGTGCCAGCAGTTGGGAAATGAACACTGAAGCTTTCTTT. As protein: CASSWEMNTEAFF.